This is a list of T cell receptor beta chains from one sample in a study of blood T cell repertoires in COVID-19. Assay used: immunoSEQ multiplex PCR; TCRdb lists only in-frame clones, some missing. Here the sample spans a few hundred thousand clones, 75% to 90% being singletons. Specimen: PBMCs or T cells enriched from blood (not recorded which). All receptors come from a woman between 40 and 50 years old who had been exposed to COVID-19. Both conserved end residues are part of each CDR3. Fields, in order: clone size, D gene, V gene, J gene, CDR3 protein, CDR3 DNA. The D gene is left open where the match is weak. The size of a clone is reported for some rows only, either as once, few or many, or as a class for expanded clones.

-	-	TRBV7-9	TRBJ2-5	CASSLVGGSETQYF	TGTGCCAGCAGCTTAGTGGGGGGATCCGAGACCCAGTACTTC
-	-	TRBV30	TRBJ2-5	CAWSITRETQYF	TGTGCCTGGAGTATCACTAGGGAGACCCAGTACTTC
-	-	TRBV2	TRBJ2-5	CASFGYQETQYF	TGTGCCAGCTTCGGGTACCAAGAGACCCAGTACTTC
-	-	TRBV4-1	TRBJ2-1	CASSQDRAGESEQFF	TGCGCCAGCAGCCAAGATAGGGCAGGGGAAAGTGAGCAGTTCTTC
-	-	TRBV7-9	TRBJ1-2	CASIGGYRGSDYGYTF	TGTGCCAGCATTGGCGGCTATAGGGGATCCGACTATGGCTACACCTTC
-	-	TRBV6-2/TRBV6-3	TRBJ1-1	CASSRPGTEAFF	TGTGCCAGCAGTCGCCCGGGCACTGAAGCTTTCTTT
once	-	TRBV7-3	TRBJ1-2	CASSLISSGYPYGYTF	TGTGCCAGCAGCTTAATATCGTCAGGATATCCGTATGGCTACACCTTC
-	-	TRBV7-3	TRBJ1-1	CASSLVSVSNPDTEAFF	TGTGCCAGCAGCTTAGTATCGGTCTCCAATCCTGACACTGAAGCTTTCTTT
-	-	TRBV7-3	TRBJ2-3	CASSLSPSTADTQYF	TGTGCCAGCAGCTTAAGTCCCTCTACCGCAGATACGCAGTATTTT
-	TRBD1	TRBV5-8	TRBJ1-5	CASSGTGTDTRPQHF	TGTGCCAGCAGCGGCACCGGGACAGATACTCGGCCCCAGCATTTT
-	TRBD1	TRBV4-3	TRBJ2-5	CASSQETGSETQYF	TGCGCCAGCAGCCAAGAGACAGGGTCGGAGACCCAGTACTTC
-	-	TRBV3-1/TRBV3-2	TRBJ2-7	CASSRQGGYEQYF	TGTGCCAGCAGTCGCCAGGGGGGATACGAGCAGTACTTC
few	-	TRBV2	TRBJ1-3	CASSESGNTIYF	TGTGCCAGCAGTGAAAGCGGAAACACCATATATTTT
-	TRBD2	TRBV6-5	TRBJ2-3	CASSPRAGVGDTQYF	TGTGCCAGCAGTCCCAGAGCGGGGGTAGGAGATACGCAGTATTTT
-	TRBD2	TRBV5-4	TRBJ2-1	CASKAGGANEQFF	TGTGCCAGCAAAGCGGGAGGAGCTAATGAGCAGTTCTTC
once	TRBD2	TRBV7-3	TRBJ2-2	CASSLMASGNTGELFF	TGTGCCAGCAGCTTAATGGCTAGCGGAAACACCGGGGAGCTGTTTTTT
-	-	TRBV12-3/TRBV12-4	TRBJ2-7	CASSPTGMDEQYF	TGTGCCAGCAGTCCTACAGGTATGGACGAGCAGTACTTC
-	TRBD1	TRBV6-5	TRBJ1-6	CASSYRNRGNSPLHF	TGTGCCAGCAGTTACAGGAACAGGGGTAATTCACCCCTCCACTTT
-	-	TRBV2	TRBJ1-1	CASSEATGRDTEAFF	TGTGCCAGCAGTGAAGCGACGGGCAGGGACACTGAAGCTTTCTTT
-	-	TRBV12-3/TRBV12-4	TRBJ1-1	CASSLSERSEAFF	TGTGCCAGCAGTTTAAGTGAACGGAGTGAAGCTTTCTTT
-	-	TRBV28	TRBJ1-2	CASSSFGYQGYYGYTF	TGTGCCAGCAGTTCTTTTGGGTACCAGGGTTACTATGGCTACACCTTC
-	-	TRBV2	TRBJ2-3	CASSEIRDRIKDTQYF	TGTGCCAGCAGTGAAATACGAGACAGAATTAAGGATACGCAGTATTTT
-	TRBD1	TRBV7-6	TRBJ1-3	CASSSSGGQGNTIYF	TGTGCCAGCAGCTCCTCAGGGGGCCAGGGTAACACCATATATTTT
once	-	TRBV4-2	TRBJ1-2	CASSQGTDHYGYTF	TGTGCCAGCAGCCAAGGGACAGATCACTATGGCTACACCTTC
-	-	TRBV28	TRBJ2-3	CASSFSQRTQYF	TGTGCCAGCAGTTTTTCTCAGAGGACGCAGTATTTT
-	TRBD2	TRBV19	TRBJ2-3	CASRVSGGADTQYF	TGTGCCAGTAGGGTTAGCGGGGGGGCGGATACGCAGTATTTT
-	TRBD1	TRBV30	TRBJ1-3	CAWTRDSSGNTIYF	TGTGCCTGGACGCGGGACAGCTCTGGAAACACCATATATTTT
-	-	TRBV7-9	TRBJ2-2	CASPGGFNTGELFF	TGTGCCAGCCCGGGGGGCTTTAACACCGGGGAGCTGTTTTTT
-	-	TRBV6-2/TRBV6-3	TRBJ2-5	CASSTRVTQYF	TGTGCCAGCAGTACGCGGGTGACCCAGTACTTC
-	-	TRBV27	TRBJ1-2	CASSLSNPGINGYTF	TGTGCCAGCAGTTTATCGAATCCGGGAATAAATGGCTACACCTTC
-	TRBD1	TRBV15	TRBJ1-2	CATSSYGQGANYGYTF	TGTGCCACCAGCAGTTATGGACAGGGGGCGAACTATGGCTACACCTTC
-	-	TRBV19	TRBJ1-4	CASSKQGINEKLFF	TGTGCCAGTAGTAAACAGGGAATTAATGAAAAACTGTTTTTT
-	-	TRBV7-3	TRBJ2-5	CASSLLPGLGETQYF	TGTGCCAGCAGCTTACTTCCGGGATTGGGAGAGACCCAGTACTTC
once	TRBD1	TRBV15	TRBJ1-2	CATSTRQGADYGYTF	TGTGCCACCAGCACTAGACAGGGGGCTGACTATGGCTACACCTTC
-	-	TRBV2	TRBJ2-7	CASSETPSSYEQYF	TGTGCCAGCAGTGAGACTCCGAGCTCCTACGAGCAGTACTTC
-	-	TRBV4-2	TRBJ2-3	CASSQDVNSRDTQYF	TGTGCCAGCAGCCAAGATGTGAACTCCCGGGATACGCAGTATTTT
-	-	TRBV12-3/TRBV12-4	TRBJ1-1	CASSETENTEAFF	TGTGCCAGCAGTGAGACAGAGAACACTGAAGCTTTCTTT
-	TRBD1	TRBV11-3	TRBJ1-1	CASSLDTGGAEAFF	TGTGCCAGCAGCTTAGATACAGGGGGCGCTGAAGCTTTCTTT
-	TRBD2	TRBV9	TRBJ2-1	CASSTPRGGLMNEQFF	TGTGCCAGCAGTACCCCGCGGGGGGGCCTAATGAATGAGCAGTTCTTC
-	-	TRBV6-4	TRBJ2-1	CASADSAPAALHEQFF	TGTGCCAGCGCCGACTCGGCCCCAGCCGCCCTACATGAGCAGTTCTTC
-	TRBD1	TRBV15	TRBJ1-2	CATSREQGAYGYTF	TGTGCCACCAGCCGCGAACAGGGGGCTTATGGCTACACCTTC
-	-	TRBV24-1	TRBJ2-3	CATSSSGGGTDTQYF	TGTGCCACCAGCTCTTCAGGAGGGGGCACAGATACGCAGTATTTT
-	TRBD1	TRBV6-5	TRBJ2-4	CASMGSDRAKNIQYF	TGTGCCAGCATGGGCTCGGACAGGGCCAAAAACATTCAGTACTTC
-	-	TRBV7-9	TRBJ2-5	CASSLAGGQETQYF	TGTGCCAGCAGCTTAGCGGGGGGCCAAGAGACCCAGTACTTC
-	-	TRBV7-2	TRBJ1-2	CASSRDFVDGYTF	TGTGCCAGCAGTCGCGATTTTGTGGATGGCTACACCTTC
once	-	TRBV5-1	TRBJ2-5	CASSLEGSETQYF	TGTGCCAGCAGCTTGGAGGGGTCGGAGACCCAGTACTTC
-	-	TRBV28	TRBJ1-3	CASSLWRKSGNTIYF	TGTGCCAGCAGTTTATGGCGGAAATCTGGAAACACCATATATTTT
-	TRBD2	TRBV12-5	TRBJ2-3	CASGLSSGRATDTQYF	TGTGCTAGTGGTTTGTCTAGCGGGAGGGCCACAGATACGCAGTATTTT
-	-	TRBV7-9	TRBJ2-1	CASSLLSGPVEQFF	TGTGCCAGCAGCTTACTCTCGGGTCCAGTTGAGCAGTTCTTC
-	TRBD1	TRBV19	TRBJ1-5	CASSIIRGQGFDQPQHF	TGTGCCAGTAGTATAATCCGGGGACAGGGGTTCGATCAGCCCCAGCATTTT
-	-	TRBV28	TRBJ1-3	CASTPGDSGNTIYF	TGTGCCAGCACCCCCGGGGATTCTGGAAACACCATATATTTT
few	-	TRBV7-6	TRBJ2-5	CASGLMEKTFQETQYF	TGTGCCAGCGGGCTCATGGAAAAGACCTTTCAAGAGACCCAGTACTTC
-	-	TRBV6-2/TRBV6-3	TRBJ2-1	CASSLDSSYNEQFF	TGTGCCAGCAGTTTGGACAGCTCCTACAATGAGCAGTTCTTC
-	-	TRBV29-1	TRBJ1-2	CSVEQGGYGYTF	TGCAGCGTTGAGCAAGGGGGCTATGGCTACACCTTC
-	TRBD2	TRBV7-9	TRBJ2-2	CASSPTSGGAGELFF	TGTGCCAGCAGCCCAACTAGCGGGGGAGCCGGGGAGCTGTTTTTT
-	-	TRBV10-3	TRBJ2-1	CAISRLGGEQFF	TGTGCCATCAGTCGGTTGGGGGGTGAGCAGTTCTTC
once	-	TRBV28	TRBJ2-2	CASSFRSRSFSGELFF	TGTGCCAGCAGTTTTCGCTCTAGATCTTTCTCCGGGGAGCTGTTTTTT
-	TRBD2	TRBV19	TRBJ2-1	CASKRSGRAMGEQFF	TGTGCCAGTAAAAGGAGCGGGAGGGCCATGGGTGAGCAGTTCTTC
-	TRBD1	TRBV2	TRBJ1-1	CASRPTGHRVNTEAFF	TGTGCCAGCAGGCCGACAGGGCACCGCGTGAACACTGAAGCTTTCTTT